This T cell receptor (beta chain) was recovered during a study of neurological immune-mediated disorders. Broader study findings: On phylogenetic grouping, the repertoires of 18 of 34 multiple sclerosis patients fell within one related-CDR3 cluster, constituting a possible signature.

This clonotype came up many times. Its antigen is unidentified. Noted time point: longitudinal time-point 1 (baseline). Unsorted libraries were prepared from 2 million PBMCs held at -80 C. MiXCR was run by TCRdb on the 5' RACE reads, yielding one entry per CDR3 protein. Counted here are some 37,000 distinct CDR3 sequences, under 4% occurring once; the ten biggest clones make up more than 7.5%. The V end was cut by 6 bases, the J end by 2 bases, with 10 bases between. The CDR3 runs to 13 residues. In germline, CDR1 is MNHNS, CDR2 SASEGT. The rearrangement joins TRBV6-1 to TRBJ1-2, with D tentatively TRBD1 (5 bases). The sample comprised PBMCs. This receptor was taken from a woman aged 55-69 years with multiple sclerosis. The CDR3 nucleotides read TGTGCCAGCAGCTTGCCAGGGAACTATGGCTACACCTTC. Translating it yields CASSLPGNYGYTF.